This TCR beta chain emerged from a study of blood T cell repertoires in COVID-19. Study-level background: Samples representing acute and convalescent COVID-19 were sourced from the United States, Italy and Spain. In each case, the material was cDNA or gDNA derived from T cells, B-cell-depleted T cells, or PBMCs.

After removal of 4 bases from V and 4 bases from J, the junction contained 9 bases not matched to a gene. CDR3 length: 17 amino acids. Germline CDR1 and CDR2: LNHDA and SQIVND (reference sequence). As handled by the study authors: Amplifying reference gene primers gave estimates of nucleated cell counts. Here immunoSEQ multiplex PCR was the method, and the copy in TCRdb shows in-frame clones only, minus some. V and J calls and clone size are copied from that table; D and trimming were computed from the DNA. The sample has 95,000 to 150,000 clones, around 85% seen once. The Seattle patients, enrolled during active infection, were followed longitudinally.

Material for sequencing was peripheral blood. The chain has TRBV19 and TRBJ2-3; 12 bases map to TRBD1. The source is a man aged 25 to 40 with COVID-19, enrolled during active disease. The CDR3 reads CASSKLGTGGRSDTQYF. The CDR3 coding sequence is TGTGCCAGTAGTAAACTCGGGACAGGGGGCAGGTCAGATACGCAGTATTTT.